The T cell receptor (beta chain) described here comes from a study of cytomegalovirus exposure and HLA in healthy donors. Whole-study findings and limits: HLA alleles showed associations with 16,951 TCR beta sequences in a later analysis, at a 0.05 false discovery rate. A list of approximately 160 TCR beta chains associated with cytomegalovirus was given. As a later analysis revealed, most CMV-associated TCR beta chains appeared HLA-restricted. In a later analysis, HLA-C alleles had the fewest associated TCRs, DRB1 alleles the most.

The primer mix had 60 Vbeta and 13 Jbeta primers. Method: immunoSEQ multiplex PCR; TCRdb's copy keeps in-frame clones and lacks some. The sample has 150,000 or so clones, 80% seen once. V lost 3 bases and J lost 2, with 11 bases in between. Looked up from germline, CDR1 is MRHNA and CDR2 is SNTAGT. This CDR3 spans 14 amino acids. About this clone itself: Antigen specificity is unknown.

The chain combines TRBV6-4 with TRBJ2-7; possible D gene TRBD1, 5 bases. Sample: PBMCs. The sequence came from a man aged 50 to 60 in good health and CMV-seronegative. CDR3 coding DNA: TGTGCCAGCAGTGAGTCAGCAGGGACCTACGAGCAGTACTTC. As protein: CASSESAGTYEQYF.